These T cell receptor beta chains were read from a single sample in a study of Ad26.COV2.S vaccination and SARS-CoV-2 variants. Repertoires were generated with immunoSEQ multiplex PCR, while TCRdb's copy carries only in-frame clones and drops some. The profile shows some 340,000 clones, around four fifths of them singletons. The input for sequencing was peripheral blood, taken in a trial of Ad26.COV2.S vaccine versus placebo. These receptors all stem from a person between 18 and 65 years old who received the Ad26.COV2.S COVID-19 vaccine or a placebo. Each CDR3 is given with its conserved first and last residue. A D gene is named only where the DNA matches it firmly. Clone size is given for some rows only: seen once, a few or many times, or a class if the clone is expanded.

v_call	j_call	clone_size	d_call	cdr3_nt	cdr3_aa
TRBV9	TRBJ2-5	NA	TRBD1	TGTGCCAGCAGCGCGCGGGACAGGTCATCCGGGGAGACCCAGTACTTC	CASSARDRSSGETQYF
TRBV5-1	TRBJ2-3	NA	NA	TGCGCCAGCAGCTTGGGGGGGACAGATACGCAGTATTTT	CASSLGGTDTQYF
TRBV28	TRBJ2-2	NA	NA	TGTGCCAGCAGTTCCAAAACAGGGTCCGGGGAGCTGTTTTTT	CASSSKTGSGELFF
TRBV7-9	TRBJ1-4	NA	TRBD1	TGTGCCAGCAGCCCCCAAGGGGGCGAGAATGAAAAACTGTTTTTT	CASSPQGGENEKLFF
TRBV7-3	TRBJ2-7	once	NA	TGTGCCAGCAGTTCTATCGGCGGCTACGAGCAGTACTTC	CASSSIGGYEQYF
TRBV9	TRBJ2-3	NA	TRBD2	TGTGCCAGCAGCACATTAGCGGGGGGTTCCACAGATACGCAGTATTTT	CASSTLAGGSTDTQYF
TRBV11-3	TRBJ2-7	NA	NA	TGTGCCAGCACCCGGGGCTGGGACTCAAACTACGAGCAGTACTTC	CASTRGWDSNYEQYF
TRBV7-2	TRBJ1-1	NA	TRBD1	TGTGCCAGCAGCTTACAGGGGGGTCGGAGGGAAGCTTTCTTT	CASSLQGGRREAFF
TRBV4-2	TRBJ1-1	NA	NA	TGTGCCAGCAGCGGTTGGACGGAAGCTTTCTTT	CASSGWTEAFF
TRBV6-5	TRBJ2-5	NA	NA	TGTGCCAGCAGACCCACCCGATCGGAGGGGACCCAGTACTTC	CASRPTRSEGTQYF
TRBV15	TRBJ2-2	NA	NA	TGTGCCACGAAGGGACACCCGAACACCGGGGAGCTGTTTTTT	CATKGHPNTGELFF
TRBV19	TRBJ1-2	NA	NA	TGTGCCAGTAGAGACCCCAGGGCCGGGGGGAACTATGGCTACACCTTC	CASRDPRAGGNYGYTF
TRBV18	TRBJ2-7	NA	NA	TGTGCCAGCTCACCACCCGGGACACCGAACTACGAGCAGTACTTC	CASSPPGTPNYEQYF
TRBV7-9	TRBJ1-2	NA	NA	TGTGCCAGTATGAAGGGGGGAGACTATGGCTACACCTTC	CASMKGGDYGYTF
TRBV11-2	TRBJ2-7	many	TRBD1	TGTGCCAGCAGCAAAACAGGGGCTCCCTACGAGCAGTACTTC	CASSKTGAPYEQYF
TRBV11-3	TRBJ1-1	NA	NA	TGTGCCAGCAGCTTAGGTACAGGGAGGGAAACTGAAGCTTTCTTT	CASSLGTGRETEAFF
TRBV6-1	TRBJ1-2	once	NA	TGTGCCAGCAGTGATTTGGGTAATGGCTACACCTTC	CASSDLGNGYTF
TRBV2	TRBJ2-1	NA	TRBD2	TGTGCCAGCAGCCGGGGACTAGCGGGGCGCTACAATGAGCAGTTCTTC	CASSRGLAGRYNEQFF
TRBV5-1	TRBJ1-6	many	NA	TGCGCCAGCAGCCAAGGATGGGGGGATTCACCCCTCCACTTT	CASSQGWGDSPLHF
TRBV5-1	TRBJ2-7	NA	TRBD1	TGCGCCAGCAGCTTGAGCCAGGGGGCTGGATACGAGCAGTACTTC	CASSLSQGAGYEQYF
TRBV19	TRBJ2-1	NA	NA	TGTGCCAGTGAGGTCGGGGACGGAAGTCCCACCGAGCAGTTCTTC	CASEVGDGSPTEQFF
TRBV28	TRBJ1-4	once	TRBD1	TGTGCCAGCAGCCCGGACAGGGAGGCGTTTAATGAAAAACTGTTTTTT	CASSPDREAFNEKLFF
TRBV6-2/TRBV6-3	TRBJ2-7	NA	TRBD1	TGTGCCAGCAGTGGACAGGGGGGTCCCTACGAGCAGTACTTC	CASSGQGGPYEQYF
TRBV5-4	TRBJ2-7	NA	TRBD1	TGTGCCAGCAGTTTGGGACAGGCCGAGCTACGCGAGCAGTACTTC	CASSLGQAELREQYF
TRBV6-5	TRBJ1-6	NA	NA	TGTGCCAGCAGCCTAGAATGGGAATCACCCCTCCACTTT	CASSLEWESPLHF
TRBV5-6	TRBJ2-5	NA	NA	TGTGCCAGCAGCTTGGAGATCGCCTCGGAAGAGACCCAGTACTTC	CASSLEIASEETQYF
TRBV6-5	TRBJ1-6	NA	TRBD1	TGTGCCAGCAGCATCGGGGGACAGGGAGGTTCACCCCTCCACTTT	CASSIGGQGGSPLHF
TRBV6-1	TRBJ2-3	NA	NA	TGTGCCAGCAGTGAAGCGCAGGAGGGGGCTCGGGATACGCAGTATTTT	CASSEAQEGARDTQYF
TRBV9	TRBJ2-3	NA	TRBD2	TGTGCCAGCAGCGTAGTAGCGGGGATGAGCACAGATACGCAGTATTTT	CASSVVAGMSTDTQYF
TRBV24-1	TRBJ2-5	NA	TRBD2	TGTGCCACCAGTGAGCGGACTAGCCGGCGGGAGACCCAGTACTTC	CATSERTSRRETQYF
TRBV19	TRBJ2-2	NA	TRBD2	TGTGCCAGTAGTACTCGCGGGGGGAGAGCCGGGGAGCTGTTTTTT	CASSTRGGRAGELFF
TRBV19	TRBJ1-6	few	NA	TGTGCCAGTAGGGGGACGGGAAATTCACCCCTCCACTTT	CASRGTGNSPLHF
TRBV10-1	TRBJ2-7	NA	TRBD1	TGCGCCAGCAGTGAGTCCGGACAGGGAAGGGAGCAGTACTTC	CASSESGQGREQYF
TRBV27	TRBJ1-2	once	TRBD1	TGTGCCAGCAGTTTAAGGCAGGGGGCGATCTATGGCTACACCTTC	CASSLRQGAIYGYTF
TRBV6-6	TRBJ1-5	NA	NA	TGTGCCAGCAGTTACGATAGCAATCAGCCCCAGCATTTT	CASSYDSNQPQHF
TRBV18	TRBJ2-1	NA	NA	TGTGCCAGCTCATCTAACGATCCGGGACGTAACTACAATGAGCAGTTCTTC	CASSSNDPGRNYNEQFF
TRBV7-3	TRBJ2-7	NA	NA	TGTGCCAGCAGCTTAACTGGGAACTACGAGCAGTACTTC	CASSLTGNYEQYF
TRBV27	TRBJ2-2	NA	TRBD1	TGTGCCAGCAGTGCCACCGGGACAGGGTGGCGGGAGCTGTTTTTT	CASSATGTGWRELFF
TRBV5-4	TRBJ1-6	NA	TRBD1	TGTGCCAGCAGCCCCACAGGGGGCCTGAGCTCCTATAATTCACCCCTCCACTTT	CASSPTGGLSSYNSPLHF
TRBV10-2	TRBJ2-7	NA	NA	TGCGCCAGCAGTGATGGTCCAGGGGGGCGCTACGAGCAGTACTTC	CASSDGPGGRYEQYF
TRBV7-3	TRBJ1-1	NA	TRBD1	TGTGCCAGCAGCTTAAGGGGACAGGGTTACACTGAAGCTTTCTTT	CASSLRGQGYTEAFF
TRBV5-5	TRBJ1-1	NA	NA	TGTGCCAGCAGCGGGCGTGGGGACACTGAAGCTTTCTTT	CASSGRGDTEAFF
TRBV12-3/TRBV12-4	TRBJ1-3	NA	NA	TGTGCCAGCAGTTTCAACACCATATATTTT	CASSFNTIYF
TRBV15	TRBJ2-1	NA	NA	TGTGCCACCAGCAGAGATCTGAGCGGGCAGTTCTTC	CATSRDLSGQFF